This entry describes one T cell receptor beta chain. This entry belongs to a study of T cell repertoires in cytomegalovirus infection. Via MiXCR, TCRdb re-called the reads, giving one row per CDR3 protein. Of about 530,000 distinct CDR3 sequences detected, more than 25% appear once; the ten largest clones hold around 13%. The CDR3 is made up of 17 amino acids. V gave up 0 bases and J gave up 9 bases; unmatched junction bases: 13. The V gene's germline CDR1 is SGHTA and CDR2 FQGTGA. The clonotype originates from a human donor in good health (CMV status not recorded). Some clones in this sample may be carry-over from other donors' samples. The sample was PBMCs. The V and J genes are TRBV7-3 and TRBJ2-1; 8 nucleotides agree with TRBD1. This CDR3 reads CASSLTTGQGIGGEQFF. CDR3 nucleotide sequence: TGTGCCAGCAGCTTAACCACCGGACAGGGTATTGGAGGTGAGCAGTTCTTC. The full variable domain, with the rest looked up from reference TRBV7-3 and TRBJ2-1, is GAGVSQTPSNKVTEKGKYVELRCDPISGHTALYWYRQSLGQGPEFLIYFQGTGAADDSGLPNDRFFAVRPEGSVSTLKIQRTERGDSAVYLCASSLTTGQGIGGEQFFGPGTRLTVL.